The T cell receptor beta chain under discussion was sequenced for a study of T cell responses to AZD1222 COVID-19 vaccine (dated by TCRdb to the early 2020s). In the study overall: TCR sequencing covered some 240 trial participants: around 210 given two doses of AZD1222 and 26 given two doses of MenACWY control vaccine. Trial participants were enrolled by age into subgroups of 18-55, 56-69 and 70-plus years, and around 140, 26 and 57 TCR-sequenced participants, respectively, were included in these subgroups.

Concerning this clone itself: Its recognized antigen is unknown. Base qualities are not recorded, but no much larger clone differs from it by a single base.

The full study reports these points: Vaccine-associated CD4 TCRs spanned the whole spike protein, with dominant responses in regions 160-218 and 743-854. Because no day 14 peak-response samples were available, repertoires were characterized only after the peak T cell response. A significant rise in spike-specific TCR breadth and depth was observed after two AZD1222 doses relative to day 0 and relative to MenACWY recipients. Most participants were white British and females outnumbered males, and the authors suggested that clonal diversity may have been underestimated. Conclusions about previously exposed vaccinees are limited because only five to seven AZD1222 recipients were SARS-CoV-2 seropositive at baseline. In the small 56-69-year group, the increase in depth fell short of significance, most likely because of low power. Reportedly, almost half of the unique spike-specific TCRs recognized epitopes lying outside the regions that are mutated in the B.1.351 and B.1.1.7 variants.

The sample's time point label is to be understood as: about 28 days (+/-7) after the second vaccine dose. Because spike-specific TCR depth and breadth did not differ between the two schedules, AZD1222 recipients who got a second dose at roughly 4 weeks were pooled with those who got a second dose at roughly 12 weeks. Samples from vaccinated people were obtained from the UK trials COV001 and COV002, which included a single-blind randomized controlled phase 2/3 trial of AZD1222 (ChAdOx1 nCoV-19) in healthy adults. Trial participant PBMC samples were collected at day 0 and day 28 after the second dose for TCRbeta chain sequencing. The CDR3 regions of human TCRbeta chains were subjected to immunosequencing. The study's own analysis went as follows. TCRs in the repertoires were compared against a reference library of SARS-CoV-2-specific TCRs that had been generated with the MIRA antigen-specificity platform. Breadth was defined as the fraction of unique TCRs that were SARS-CoV-2-associated. Depth was defined as the fraction of total T cells that were SARS-CoV-2-associated. Using the MIRA data, every spike-specific TCR was mapped to the spike region that the TCR reacted to and assigned to either a CD4 or a CD8 class. Log10-transformed breadth and depth values were compared by one-way ANOVA with Sidak's multiple comparisons tests. TCRdb stores this immuneACCESS table with in-frame sequences only. Part of the clones is absent; in the studies checked, under half of the shortfall reflects unresolved V genes, and no reason is known for the rest. V and J calls and clone size follow that table, whereas D and trimming were derived from the DNA. This sample has around 140,000 clones in its table, and approximately 92% of those were observed once. The top ten constitute approximately 2.1% of the sample.

Source: peripheral blood, taken 28 days after the second AZD1222 dose. This TCR came from an adult who received the AZD1222 COVID-19 vaccine.

CDR3 sequence: CASSLAGQGYHTIYF. The DNA sequence is given as TGTGCCAGCAGCTTAGCGGGACAGGGGTATCACACCATATATTTT. The rearrangement combines TRBV7-9 with TRBJ1-3; TRBD1 fits 10 bases in the junction. V is cut back by 0 bases and J by 8 bases, with 4 bases in the junction unmatched. CDR1 and CDR2 (SEHNR, FQNEAQ) derive from the germline V gene (reference sequence). Taken from cysteine to phenylalanine, the CDR3 has 15 residues. Only the CDR3 region is kept as DNA, spanning 45 bases read in frame from base 1. Where the CDR3 stops, the reference TRBV7-9 and TRBJ1-3 genes take over; the full variable domain is DTGVSQNPRHKITKRGQNVTFRCDPISEHNRLYWYRQTLGQGPEFLTYFQNEAQLEKSRLLSDRFSAERPKGSFSTLEIQRTEQGDSAMYLCASSLAGQGYHTIYFGEGSWLTVV.